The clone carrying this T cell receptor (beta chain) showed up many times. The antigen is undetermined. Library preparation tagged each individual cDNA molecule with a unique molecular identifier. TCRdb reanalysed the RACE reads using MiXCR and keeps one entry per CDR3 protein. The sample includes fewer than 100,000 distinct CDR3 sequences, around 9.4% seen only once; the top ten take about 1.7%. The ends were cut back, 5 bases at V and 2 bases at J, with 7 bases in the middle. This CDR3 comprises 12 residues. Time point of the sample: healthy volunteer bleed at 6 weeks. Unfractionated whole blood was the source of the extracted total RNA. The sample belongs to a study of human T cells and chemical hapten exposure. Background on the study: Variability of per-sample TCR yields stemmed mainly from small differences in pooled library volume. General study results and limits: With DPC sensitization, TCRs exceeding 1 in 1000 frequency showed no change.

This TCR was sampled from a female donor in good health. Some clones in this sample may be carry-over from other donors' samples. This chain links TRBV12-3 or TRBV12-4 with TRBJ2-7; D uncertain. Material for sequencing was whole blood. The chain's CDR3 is CASSHDPYEQYF. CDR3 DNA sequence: TGTGCCAGCAGTCACGATCCCTACGAGCAGTACTTC.